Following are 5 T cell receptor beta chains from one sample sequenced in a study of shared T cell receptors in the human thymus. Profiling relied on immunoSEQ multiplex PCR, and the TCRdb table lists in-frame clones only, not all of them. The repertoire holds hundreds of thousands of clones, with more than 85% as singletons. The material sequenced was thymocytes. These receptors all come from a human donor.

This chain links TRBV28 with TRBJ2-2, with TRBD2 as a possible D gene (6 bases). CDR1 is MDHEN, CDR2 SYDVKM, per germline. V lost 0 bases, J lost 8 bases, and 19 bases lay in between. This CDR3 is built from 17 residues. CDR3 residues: CASSLCVGSLSWGELFF. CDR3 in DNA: TGTGCCAGCAGTTTATGTGTCGGGAGTTTGAGTTGGGGGGAGCTGTTTTTT.

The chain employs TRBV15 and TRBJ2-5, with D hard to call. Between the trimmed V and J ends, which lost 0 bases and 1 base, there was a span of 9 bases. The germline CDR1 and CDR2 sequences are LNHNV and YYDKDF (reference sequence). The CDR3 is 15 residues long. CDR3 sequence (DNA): TGTGCCACCAGCAGAGAGGCGCAGGTCCAAGAGACCCAGTACTTC. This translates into CATSREAQVQETQYF.

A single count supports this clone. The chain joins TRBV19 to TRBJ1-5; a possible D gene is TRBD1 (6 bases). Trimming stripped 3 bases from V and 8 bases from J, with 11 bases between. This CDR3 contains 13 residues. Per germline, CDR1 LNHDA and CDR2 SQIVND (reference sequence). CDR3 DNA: TGTGCCAGTAGTATTGGACAGAGGGAGCCCCAGCATTTT. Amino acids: CASSIGQREPQHF.

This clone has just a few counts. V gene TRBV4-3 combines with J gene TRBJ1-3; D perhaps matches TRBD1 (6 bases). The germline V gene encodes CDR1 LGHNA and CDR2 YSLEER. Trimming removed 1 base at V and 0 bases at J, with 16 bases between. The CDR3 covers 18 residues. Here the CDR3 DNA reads TGCGCCAGCAGCCAAGTTTTTTGTCAGGGGATCTCTGGAAACACCATATATTTT. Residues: CASSQVFCQGISGNTIYF.

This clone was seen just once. CDR3 in amino acids: CASSLSNRNEQFF. In DNA form, the CDR3 reads TGTGCCAGCAGCTTAAGTAACCGCAATGAGCAGTTCTTC. This chain connects TRBV7-3 to TRBJ2-1; D remains ambiguous. The germline V gene encodes CDR1 SGHTA and CDR2 FQGTGA. The CDR3 loop spans 13 amino acids. Between the trimmed V and J ends, which lost 1 base and 6 bases, there was a span of 7 bases.